This paragraph covers one T cell receptor beta chain sequence. The sample originates from a study of CD8 T cells in Susac syndrome. RNA, at about 0.45 to 1 ug, was reverse transcribed with random hexamers. TCRdb reprocessed the immunoSEQ multiplex PCR reads with MiXCR, giving one entry per CDR3 protein. Among around 170,000 distinct CDR3 sequences listed, roughly 95% were seen once. There are 14 residues in the CDR3. Trimming removed 3 bases from V and 4 bases from J, with 13 bases in between. CDR1 is SGHRS, CDR2 YFSETQ, per germline. V and J are TRBV5-1 and TRBJ2-5; tentatively, D is TRBD2 (7 bases). The TCR was taken from a human donor with Susac syndrome. Sequenced sample: CD4+ T cells from PBMCs. DNA of the CDR3: TGCGCCAGCAGCTGGGGGGGGGCCGGAGAGACCCAGTACTTC. Residues: CASSWGGAGETQYF.